This TCR beta chain was sequenced for a study of blood T cell repertoires in COVID-19. Study overall: Sites across the United States, Italy and Spain contributed samples from acute and convalescent COVID-19. The cDNA or gDNA used as material had been derived from T cells, B-cell-depleted T cells, or PBMCs.

CDR3 length: 16 residues. Germline loops: CDR1 LGHNA, CDR2 YSLEER. After removal of 0 bases from V and 4 bases from J, the junction contained 4 bases not matched to a gene. The authors' processing: Amplification from reference gene primers served as the basis for estimated nucleated cell counts. Data came from immunoSEQ multiplex PCR; TCRdb stores just in-frame clones and leaves some out. The V and J calls and the clone size are those of that table, but D and trimming were determined from the DNA. The table includes 75,000 to 95,000 clones, around 90% detected once. The receptor comes from a man aged 50 to 60 with active COVID-19. The specimen was peripheral blood. The rearrangement links TRBV4-3 to TRBJ2-7, with 12 bases identical to TRBD2. The CDR3, as DNA: TGCGCCAGCAGCCAAGAATGGACTAGCGGGATGTACGAGCAGTACTTC. Amino acids: CASSQEWTSGMYEQYF.